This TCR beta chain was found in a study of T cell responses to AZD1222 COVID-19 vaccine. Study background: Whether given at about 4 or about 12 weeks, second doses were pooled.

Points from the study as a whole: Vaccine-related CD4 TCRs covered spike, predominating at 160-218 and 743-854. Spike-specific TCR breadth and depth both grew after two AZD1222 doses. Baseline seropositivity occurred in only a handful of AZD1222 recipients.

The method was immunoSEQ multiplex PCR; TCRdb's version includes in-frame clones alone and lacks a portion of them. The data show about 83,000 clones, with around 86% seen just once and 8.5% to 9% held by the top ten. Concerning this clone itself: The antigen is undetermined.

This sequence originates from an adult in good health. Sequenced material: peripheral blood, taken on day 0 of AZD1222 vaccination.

The CDR3, as DNA: TGTGCCAGCAGTAGGGGGACAGGGGGCGAGCAGTACTTC. Translation gives CASSRGTGGEQYF. The chain has TRBV6-2 or TRBV6-3 and TRBJ2-7; TRBD1 aligns across 11 bases. The V gene end was trimmed by 5 bases and the J gene end by 6 bases; junction bases not matched to a gene: 3. Germline V gene data show CDR1 as MNHEY and CDR2 as SVGEGT. CDR3 length equals 13 residues.